What follows are 26 T cell receptor beta chains derived from one specimen sequenced in a study of T cell responses to AZD1222 COVID-19 vaccine. The protocol was immunoSEQ multiplex PCR, while the TCRdb copy is restricted to in-frame clones and leaves out a portion. The table lists 140,000 to 150,000 clones, more than 75% of them singletons. The starting material was peripheral blood, obtained on day 0 of MenACWY control vaccination. The receptor set was obtained from an adult in good health.

This rearrangement joins TRBV19 to TRBJ2-2; D is undetermined. Trimming removed 1 base from V and 5 bases from J, with 11 bases in between. CDR3 length equals 15 residues. The germline CDR1 and CDR2 sequences are LNHDA and SQIVND (reference sequence). The CDR3: CASSIAEWLTGELFF. The DNA of the CDR3 is TGTGCCAGTAGTATAGCTGAGTGGTTGACCGGGGAGCTGTTTTTT. The full variable domain, with the rest looked up from reference TRBV19 and TRBJ2-2, is DGGITQSPKYLFRKEGQNVTLSCEQNLNHDAMYWYRQDPGQGLRLIYYSQIVNDFQKGDIAEGYSVSREKKESFPLTVTSAQKNPTAFYLCASSIAEWLTGELFFGEGSRLTVL.

The chain links TRBV6-5 to TRBJ1-1; a weak D match, TRBD1 (5 bases). The germline CDR1 and CDR2 sequences are MNHEY and SVGAGI. The CDR3 is 16 residues long. Trimming cost V 2 bases and J 1 base, with 14 bases left between them. This CDR3 reads CASSYALGRGNTEAFF. CDR3 in DNA: TGTGCCAGCAGTTACGCTCTCGGAAGGGGGAACACTGAAGCTTTCTTT.

The rearrangement links TRBV27 to TRBJ1-5; TRBD1 is a possible D gene (5 bases). Germline V gene lookup returns CDR1 MNHEY and CDR2 SMNVEV (reference sequence). The ends were cut back, 0 bases at V and 3 bases at J, with 9 bases in the middle. The CDR3 runs 15 residues. CDR3 loop: CASSLSGTYNQPQHF. Written as DNA, the CDR3 is TGTGCCAGCAGTTTATCCGGGACGTACAATCAGCCCCAGCATTTT.

This chain uses TRBV19 with TRBJ1-4; tentatively, D is TRBD1 (6 bases). Deletions cut 5 bases from V and 0 bases from J, with 13 bases between. The V gene's germline CDR1 is LNHDA and CDR2 SQIVND (reference sequence). This CDR3 spans 16 amino acids. The DNA of the CDR3 is TGTGCCAGTAGTCGCAGGGGAGGGGCAACTAATGAAAAACTGTTTTTT. As protein: CASSRRGGATNEKLFF.

CDR3 nucleotide sequence: TGTGCCAGCTCACCACCCTCGAGCAATCAGCCCCAGCATTTT. It specifies CASSPPSSNQPQHF. The rearrangement uses TRBV18 and TRBJ1-5; D not resolved. The germline V gene encodes CDR1 KGHSH and CDR2 LQKENI. The CDR3 loop spans 14 amino acids. V lost 0 bases and J 1 base, leaving 4 bases between the germline ends.

The rearrangement links TRBV7-9 to TRBJ1-4; TRBD1 is a possible D gene (6 bases). CDR3 length: 16 amino acids. Germline lookup yields CDR1 SEHNR and CDR2 FQNEAQ (reference sequence). V was trimmed by 0 bases and J by 0 bases, leaving 8 bases between them. CDR3 nucleotides: TGTGCCAGCAGCTTAGCCCGACAGGCAACTAATGAAAAACTGTTTTTT. It yields the protein CASSLARQATNEKLFF.

The rearrangement uses TRBV6-1 and TRBJ2-3; D unresolved. This CDR3 has 14 residues. Germline CDR1 reads MNHNS; CDR2 reads SASEGT. The V gene lost 3 bases and the J gene lost 0 bases, with 7 bases spanning the gap. The CDR3, as DNA: TGTGCCAGCAGTGATACTCACAGCACAGATACGCAGTATTTT. It encodes CASSDTHSTDTQYF.

J is TRBJ1-1 and V is TRBV10-3; the match to TRBD1 covers 7 bases. With 4 bases clipped from V and 1 base from J, the junction kept 3 bases outside the gene matches. Germline V gene lookup returns CDR1 ENHRY and CDR2 SYGVKD. This CDR3 contains 14 residues. The CDR3 protein is CAISAGQANTEAFF. CDR3 DNA: TGTGCCATCAGTGCCGGACAGGCGAACACTGAAGCTTTCTTT.

This clone has only a few counts. The J gene is TRBJ2-3, the V gene TRBV3-1 (or the pseudogene TRBV3-2); 8 bases match TRBD2. Germline assignment: CDR1 LGHDT and CDR2 YNNKEL (reference sequence). J gave up 9 bases and V 0 bases, and 8 bases lay outside the gene matches. The CDR3 is 15 amino acids. DNA for the CDR3: TGTGCCAGCAGCCAAGATTCCGGGGGGGCAGGAACGCAGTATTTT. As protein: CASSQDSGGAGTQYF.

This chain joins TRBV5-1 and TRBJ2-1; 13 bases match TRBD2. This CDR3 contains 16 residues. V shed 5 bases, J shed 5 bases, and the junction held 7 bases outside the gene matches. The germline V gene encodes CDR1 SGHRS and CDR2 YFSETQ. The CDR3 nucleotides are TGCGCCAGCAGGACCCCGGGACTAGCGGGGAACAATGAGCAGTTCTTC. It yields the protein CASRTPGLAGNNEQFF.

A few counts support this clone. The chain recombines TRBV6-6 with TRBJ2-7; 11 positions match TRBD1. The CDR3 has 16 amino acids. V was pared by 5 bases and J by 1 base, with 7 bases of the junction left unmatched. The V gene's germline CDR1 is MNHNY and CDR2 SVGAGI (reference sequence). For the CDR3, the DNA is TGTGCCAGCAGTCCGCGCGGACAGGGGGCTTCCTACGAGCAGTACTTC. Protein product: CASSPRGQGASYEQYF.

The chain uses TRBV19 and TRBJ1-1; D gene ambiguous. Germline CDR1 is LNHDA and CDR2 is SQIVND (reference sequence). The V and J ends lost 6 bases and 10 bases respectively, with 21 bases between them. The length of the CDR3 is 14 residues. The CDR3 spells CASSTALWPDVAFF. The CDR3 nucleotides are TGTGCCAGTAGCACCGCCCTTTGGCCAGATGTAGCTTTCTTT.

V and J are TRBV9 and TRBJ2-3, with TRBD2 matching over 9 bases. The length of the CDR3 is 16 residues. Looked up from germline, CDR1 is SGDLS and CDR2 is YYNGEE. Trimming took 0 bases from V and 5 from J; bases not matched to a gene: 7. In DNA, the CDR3 is TGTGCCAGCAGCGTAGTGGCGGGGGGGCATGGAGATACGCAGTATTTT. This encodes CASSVVAGGHGDTQYF.

This clone was seen only once. V gene TRBV11-2 combines with J gene TRBJ2-1; D possibly corresponds to TRBD1 (5 bases). Germline assignment: CDR1 SGHAT and CDR2 FQNNGV. With 6 bases removed from V and 1 base from J, the gap between germline ends came to 10 bases. This CDR3 has 14 amino acids. CDR3 region: CASSRQLSYNEQFF. The CDR3, as DNA: TGTGCCAGCAGTAGACAGTTATCCTACAATGAGCAGTTCTTC. Supplemented by reference TRBV11-2 and TRBJ2-1, the full variable domain reads EAGVAQSPRYKIIEKRQSVAFWCNPISGHATLYWYQQILGQGPKLLIQFQNNGVVDDSQLPKDRFSAERLKGVDSTLKIQPAKLEDSAVYLCASSRQLSYNEQFFGPGTRLTVL.

This chain links TRBV20-1 with TRBJ1-2; D is undetermined. The CDR3 extends over 16 amino acids. Germline CDR1 and CDR2: DFQATT and SNEGSKA (reference sequence). V was shortened by 3 bases and J by 4 bases, with 21 bases between the two germline ends. This chain's CDR3 is CSASVLGVQATYGYTF. CDR3 coding DNA: TGCAGTGCTAGTGTTCTCGGGGTCCAAGCCACCTATGGCTACACCTTC.

This rearrangement joins TRBV6-1 to TRBJ2-2; 8 bases agree with TRBD2. J gave up 1 base and V 2 bases, and 0 bases lay outside the gene matches. Per germline, CDR1 MNHNS and CDR2 SASEGT. The CDR3 contains 15 residues. The CDR3: CASSELAGNTGELFF. In DNA form, the CDR3 reads TGTGCCAGCAGTGAACTAGCGGGGAACACCGGGGAGCTGTTTTTT.

The rearrangement uses TRBV5-1 and TRBJ2-5; D tentatively reads TRBD1 or TRBD2 (5 bases each). The germline V gene has CDR1 SGHRS and CDR2 YFSETQ. CDR3 length: 15 amino acids. Trimming left V 5 bases short and J 2 bases short, with 16 bases between. The CDR3 DNA reads TGCGCCAGCAGGGACTCCCCCGGGGCTCAAGAGACCCAGTACTTC. It encodes CASRDSPGAQETQYF.

The V call is TRBV5-1, the J call TRBJ2-1; 9 bases match TRBD2. Germline values: CDR1 SGHRS, CDR2 YFSETQ. Germline trimming cut 5 bases from V and 0 bases from J; bases unmatched to any gene: 6. The CDR3 sequence is 16 residues long. For the CDR3, the DNA is TGCGCCAGCAGTGCGGGGGGGACTAGCTCCTACAATGAGCAGTTCTTC. Encoded protein: CASSAGGTSSYNEQFF.

The chain employs TRBV5-4 and TRBJ2-1, with D perhaps matching TRBD2 (5 bases). The V end lost 0 bases, the J end lost 7 bases, and 11 bases lay between the germline ends. CDR3 length equals 14 residues. Germline V gene lookup returns CDR1 SGHNT and CDR2 YYREEE (reference sequence). This CDR3 reads CASSLEDRGNEQFF. Written as DNA, the CDR3 is TGTGCCAGCAGCTTGGAGGATCGGGGAAATGAGCAGTTCTTC. Full variable domain (remainder filled in from reference TRBV5-4 and TRBJ2-1): ETGVTQSPTHLIKTRGQQVTLRCSSQSGHNTVSWYQQALGQGPQFIFQYYREEENGRGNFPPRFSGLQFPNYSSELNVNALELDDSALYLCASSLEDRGNEQFFGPGTRLTVL.

This clone was counted a single time. This chain connects TRBV6-5 to TRBJ2-1, with D hard to call. From germline, CDR1 is MNHEY and CDR2 SVGAGI. Trimming shortened V by 11 bases and J by 7 bases, and 21 bases separated the two germline ends. This CDR3 spans 14 amino acids. CDR3 sequence reads: CAPTPLVWQNEQFF. The CDR3 nucleotides are TGTGCCCCCACCCCCCTAGTTTGGCAAAATGAGCAGTTCTTC.

V gene TRBV2 combines with J gene TRBJ2-1; maybe TRBD2 (5 bases). The CDR3 runs to 13 residues. Germline assignment: CDR1 SNHLY and CDR2 FYNNEI. Deletions cut 3 bases from V and 3 bases from J, with 6 bases between. The chain's CDR3 is CASSERDYNEQFF. In nucleotides, the CDR3 is TGTGCCAGCAGTGAGAGGGACTACAATGAGCAGTTCTTC.

The genes are TRBV2 and TRBJ1-6; D might be TRBD1 (6 bases). This CDR3 spans 15 amino acids. Looked up from germline, CDR1 is SNHLY and CDR2 is FYNNEI. Trimming pared 6 bases from V and 5 bases from J, leaving 14 bases between. Here the CDR3 DNA reads TGTGCCAGCAGGGAGGACAGCTACAATAATTCACCCCTCCACTTT. Translation gives CASREDSYNNSPLHF. The variable domain in full, completed from reference TRBV2 and TRBJ1-6, reads EPEVTQTPSHQVTQMGQEVILRCVPISNHLYFYWYRQILGQKVEFLVSFYNNEISEKSEIFDDQFSVERPDGSNFTLKIRSTKLEDSAMYFCASREDSYNNSPLHFGNGTRLTVT.

The rearrangement joins TRBV18 to TRBJ2-3; D not resolved. This CDR3 spans 15 amino acids. The V gene lost 6 bases and the J gene lost 6 bases, with 19 bases spanning the gap. The V gene's germline CDR1 is KGHSH and CDR2 LQKENI. CDR3 sequence: CASSRLSGIGDTQYF. The CDR3 DNA reads as TGTGCCAGCTCTCGCCTATCGGGCATAGGGGATACGCAGTATTTT.

This clone was seen repeatedly, ten times or more. The rearrangement links TRBV2 to TRBJ1-2, with 10 bases aligning to TRBD1. This CDR3 has 16 amino acids. Trimming at V came to 7 bases and at J to 6 bases, leaving 14 bases not matched to a gene. Germline V CDR1 and CDR2: SNHLY, FYNNEI. The CDR3 bases are TGTGCCAGCACCCTGGGGGGACAGGGGAAGTCGGATGGCTACACCTTC. Encoded protein: CASTLGGQGKSDGYTF.

The table lists this clone with a count of one. V gene TRBV9 combines with J gene TRBJ2-2; unclear D gene. Trimming pared 4 bases from V and 5 bases from J, leaving 6 bases between. The CDR3 is 12 residues long. The germline CDR1 and CDR2 sequences are SGDLS and YYNGEE. This chain's CDR3 is CASSHGTGELFF. The CDR3 region has the DNA TGTGCCAGCAGCCACGGGACCGGGGAGCTGTTTTTT.

Notes on this clone: The identical CDR3 is also encoded by other nucleotide sequences in the sample. The rearrangement uses TRBV3-1 (or the pseudogene TRBV3-2) and TRBJ1-5; D remains ambiguous. This CDR3 contains 12 residues. V was trimmed by 4 bases and J by 7 bases, leaving 8 bases between them. CDR1 LGHDT and CDR2 YNNKEL come from the germline V gene (reference sequence). Here the CDR3 reads CASSRGNQPQHF. The CDR3 DNA is TGTGCCAGCAGCCGCGGAAACCAGCCCCAGCATTTT.